The clone carrying this T cell receptor (beta chain) was recorded a few times. The antigen is unknown. V was cut by 0 bases and J by 7 bases, with 14 bases left in between. The CDR3 has 16 amino acids. Germline-derived CDR1 and CDR2 are SGDLS and YYNGEE. cDNA reverse transcribed from extracted RNA served as the sequencing template. Sequencing was performed with immunoSEQ multiplex PCR; in TCRdb, only in-frame clones are kept and a portion is missing. The top ten clones hold about 15% of a sample with around 140,000 clones, around 50% of them seen once. These data originate in a study of CD8+ T cells in alopecia areata. General observations from the study: Numerous expanded lesional clones remained in scalp and blood during tofacitinib. Scalp clonality decreased significantly with tofacitinib, and so did expanded CD8+ clones among the top 100.

Noted treatment: oral pan-JAK inhibitor, 5-10 mg twice daily. This chain joins TRBV9 and TRBJ1-6; no clear D. The sequence derives from a human donor with alopecia areata. The specimen was CD8+ T cells sorted from blood, collected at week 4, from a patient treated with tofacitinib. CDR3 DNA: TGTGCCAGCAGCGTAGGGAAGTCCCGTAGGAATTCACCCCTCCACTTT. It is translated as CASSVGKSRRNSPLHF.